The 22 T cell receptor beta chains presented below share a single source sample, sequenced in a study of chemoradiotherapy in HPV16-positive cancers. Assay: immunoSEQ multiplex PCR; the TCRdb copy retains only in-frame clones and omits some. The repertoire holds under 7,000 clones, with 75% to 85% as singletons. The specimen was tumor tissue, collected from a patient who underwent chemoradiotherapy. Receptors were obtained from a human donor with HPV-associated anogenital cancer.

The chain combines TRBV7-2 with TRBJ2-5; 8 bases match TRBD2. The length of the CDR3 is 15 residues. Germline CDR1 is SGHTA and CDR2 is FQGNSA. V was pared by 7 bases and J by 1 base, with 8 bases of the junction left unmatched. As DNA, the CDR3 is TGTGCCAGCACTCTGGGCGGGGGGTTCCAAGAGACCCAGTACTTC. Its protein product is CASTLGGGFQETQYF.

J is TRBJ2-1 and V is TRBV5-1; D remains unclear. Trimming pared 1 base from V and 5 bases from J, leaving 1 base between. CDR1 is SGHRS and CDR2 is YFSETQ in the germline V gene. This CDR3 is built from 11 residues. The CDR3 nucleotides are TGCGCCAGCAGCTTGAACAATGAGCAGTTCTTC. Translation: CASSLNNEQFF.

The chain is built from TRBV2 and TRBJ1-1; D gene ambiguous. CDR1 and CDR2 from the germline V gene are SNHLY and FYNNEI. The CDR3 loop spans 12 amino acids. The V end lost 8 bases, the J end lost 0 bases, and 7 bases lay between the germline ends. Here the CDR3 DNA reads TGTGCCAGCCAACAGTTGAACACTGAAGCTTTCTTT. It translates to CASQQLNTEAFF.

The genes are TRBV6-5 and TRBJ2-2; D gene ambiguous. In germline, CDR1 is MNHEY, CDR2 SVGAGI. The V and J ends lost 5 bases and 0 bases respectively, with 10 bases between them. The CDR3 consists of 15 residues. The CDR3 sequence: CASSSGRANTGELFF. The CDR3 bases are TGTGCCAGCAGTAGTGGACGTGCGAACACCGGGGAGCTGTTTTTT.

J is TRBJ1-1 and V is TRBV7-9, with D uncertain. V was pared by 8 bases and J by 1 base, with 8 bases between. Germline lookup yields CDR1 SEHNR and CDR2 FQNEAQ (reference sequence). CDR3 length: 12 amino acids. CDR3 in amino acids: CASAGRNTEAFF. The CDR3 coding sequence is TGTGCCAGCGCGGGGAGGAACACTGAAGCTTTCTTT.

The genes are TRBV30 and TRBJ1-1; TRBD1 might be the D (5 bases). Germline CDR1 and CDR2: GTSNPN and SVGIG (reference sequence). V was clipped by 8 bases and J by 1 base, with 11 bases between them. The CDR3 is 12 residues long. The CDR3 coding sequence is TGTGCCACAGGCAGGAGGAACACTGAAGCTTTCTTT. This encodes CATGRRNTEAFF.

The rearrangement uses TRBV2 and TRBJ1-1; D possibly corresponds to TRBD1 (6 bases). Trimming shortened V by 8 bases and J by 0 bases, and 13 bases separated the two germline ends. This CDR3 is built from 14 residues. Germline V lookup: CDR1 SNHLY, CDR2 FYNNEI. CDR3 protein: CASGKDRLNTEAFF. The CDR3, as DNA: TGTGCCAGCGGAAAGGACAGACTGAACACTGAAGCTTTCTTT.

This clone was detected once. This sequence joins TRBV7-2 and TRBJ1-5; D gene ambiguous. Trimming took 5 bases from V and 3 from J, leaving 8 bases between them. This CDR3 has 13 residues. The germline gives CDR1 SGHTA, CDR2 FQGNSA. CDR3 nucleotide sequence: TGTGCCAGCAGCCCCAGCTCCAATCAGCCCCAGCATTTT. Encoded protein: CASSPSSNQPQHF.

V is TRBV2 and J is TRBJ1-4, with D maybe TRBD1 (5 bases). This CDR3 contains 15 residues. V lost 6 bases and J lost 8, with 19 bases in between. Germline V gene lookup returns CDR1 SNHLY and CDR2 FYNNEI. The CDR3 DNA follows: TGTGCCAGCAGACAGGAGGACACGGGGGTCGAAAAACTGTTTTTT. Amino acids: CASRQEDTGVEKLFF. The whole variable domain, filled in from reference TRBV2 and TRBJ1-4, reads EPEVTQTPSHQVTQMGQEVILRCVPISNHLYFYWYRQILGQKVEFLVSFYNNEISEKSEIFDDQFSVERPDGSNFTLKIRSTKLEDSAMYFCASRQEDTGVEKLFFGSGTQLSVL.

This clone has just one count. V and J are TRBV6-6 and TRBJ1-1, with 11 bases aligning to TRBD1. After removal of 5 bases from V and 4 bases from J, the junction contained 3 bases not matched to a gene. The CDR3 is 14 amino acids. Germline CDR1 reads MNHNY; CDR2 reads SVGAGI (reference sequence). CDR3 DNA sequence: TGTGCCAGCAGTCGCGGGACAGGGGGCACTGAAGCTTTCTTT. It yields the protein CASSRGTGGTEAFF.

This chain joins TRBV30 and TRBJ1-2, with 9 bases matching TRBD1. Germline trimming cut 3 bases from V and 3 bases from J; bases unmatched to any gene: 11. Germline CDR1 is GTSNPN and CDR2 is SVGIG (reference sequence). CDR3 length: 16 amino acids. In DNA form, the CDR3 reads TGTGCCTGGAGCCCTCCGGGACAGGGCCGCCACTATGGCTACACCTTC. It is translated as CAWSPPGQGRHYGYTF. Together with reference TRBV30 and TRBJ1-2, the CDR3 gives the full variable domain: SQTIHQWPATLVQPVGSPLSLECTVEGTSNPNLYWYRQAAGRGLQLLFYSVGIGQISSEVPQNLSASRPQDRQFILSSKKLLLSDSGFYLCAWSPPGQGRHYGYTFGSGTRLTVV.

J is TRBJ1-6 and V is TRBV5-6, with TRBD1 identical over 7 bases. Germline V lookup: CDR1 SGHDT, CDR2 YYEEEE. CDR3 size: 15 residues. V lost 0 bases and J lost 7; bases outside the gene matches: 4. CDR3 DNA: TGTGCCAGCAGCTTGGACGGGACAGTAAATTCACCCCTCCACTTT. This encodes CASSLDGTVNSPLHF.

J is TRBJ2-1 and V is TRBV14, with TRBD2 matching over 7 bases. Germline V lookup: CDR1 SGHDN, CDR2 FVKESK. The CDR3 consists of 18 residues. V trimming: 1 base; J trimming: 2 bases; junction bases outside the gene matches: 11. In DNA form, the CDR3 reads TGTGCCAGCAGCCAAGGGGGAAGGCGGGAGAGGACCTACAATGAGCAGTTCTTC. Translated, it gives CASSQGGRRERTYNEQFF.

The V gene is TRBV6-5, the J gene TRBJ1-2, with D uncertain. In germline, CDR1 is MNHEY, CDR2 SVGAGI. The CDR3 totals 13 residues. The V and J ends lost 5 bases and 4 bases respectively, with 11 bases between them. CDR3 sequence reads: CASSVAGSYGYTF. The DNA for the CDR3 is TGTGCCAGCAGTGTGGCGGGATCCTATGGCTACACCTTC.

V gene TRBV13 combines with J gene TRBJ2-5; D gene unclear. The V end lost 5 bases, the J end lost 0 bases, and 4 bases lay between the germline ends. CDR3 length: 12 residues. Germline CDR1 is PRHDT and CDR2 is FYEKMQ (reference sequence). The CDR3 loop is CASSPDQETQYF. The CDR3 nucleotides read TGTGCCAGCAGCCCAGACCAAGAGACCCAGTACTTC.

The J gene is TRBJ1-6, the V gene TRBV6-1; TRBD1 matches 7 bases. Germline CDR1 MNHNS, CDR2 SASEGT. The CDR3 spans 11 residues. Trimming removed 6 bases from V and 15 bases from J; junction bases left unmatched: 5. CDR3 sequence reads: CASSPGGNLHF. CDR3 in DNA: TGTGCCAGCAGCCCAGGGGGGAACCTCCACTTT.

This chain links TRBV10-3 with TRBJ1-5; a possible D gene is TRBD1 (5 bases). V was shortened by 0 bases and J by 6 bases, with 12 bases between the two germline ends. The CDR3 is 15 amino acids. Germline CDR1 reads ENHRY; CDR2 reads SYGVKD. DNA of the CDR3: TGTGCCATCAGTGAGTCCCCACAGGCTACTCAGCCCCAGCATTTT. It is translated as CAISESPQATQPQHF.

The chain couples TRBV5-1 to TRBJ1-1; 7 bases fit TRBD1. This CDR3 is 13 amino acids long. The germline V gene encodes CDR1 SGHRS and CDR2 YFSETQ. Unmatched junction bases numbered 8, after V lost 5 bases and J lost 7 bases. The CDR3: CASRLTGAGEAFF. CDR3 nucleotide sequence: TGCGCCAGCAGACTTACAGGGGCTGGTGAAGCTTTCTTT. Together with reference TRBV5-1 and TRBJ1-1, the CDR3 gives the full variable domain: KAGVTQTPRYLIKTRGQQVTLSCSPISGHRSVSWYQQTPGQGLQFLFEYFSETQRNKGNFPGRFSGRQFSNSRSEMNVSTLELGDSALYLCASRLTGAGEAFFGQGTRLTVV.

The V call is TRBV7-9, the J call TRBJ2-1; D might be TRBD2 (6 bases). Germline CDR1 and CDR2: SEHNR and FQNEAQ (reference sequence). The CDR3 totals 16 residues. V was trimmed by 5 bases and J by 4 bases, leaving 18 bases between them. The CDR3 sequence is CASSGGGGVVYNEQFF. The CDR3 DNA sequence: TGTGCCAGCAGCGGAGGCGGAGGGGTGGTGTACAATGAGCAGTTCTTC.

This rearrangement joins TRBV7-4 to TRBJ2-4; TRBD1 aligns across 9 bases. Trimming cost V 5 bases and J 1 base; bases outside gene matches: 3. CDR1 is SGHVT and CDR2 is SQSDAQ in the germline V gene. This CDR3 has 15 residues. CDR3 in DNA: TGTGCCAGCAGCAAAGACAGGGGGGCCAAAAACATTCAGTACTTC. This translates into CASSKDRGAKNIQYF.

This chain uses TRBV5-5 with TRBJ1-5; D is perhaps TRBD1 (6 bases). The CDR3 is 16 residues long. Germline loops: CDR1 SGHKS, CDR2 YYEKEE (reference sequence). The ends were cut back, 5 bases at V and 1 base at J, with 16 bases in the middle. The CDR3 region has the DNA TGTGCCAGCAGTCCTCACGGGGGCAAGAGCAATCAGCCCCAGCATTTT. Protein product: CASSPHGGKSNQPQHF.

V and J are TRBV19 and TRBJ1-5; TRBD1 matches 8 bases. The CDR3 spans 14 residues. CDR1 and CDR2 from the germline V gene are LNHDA and SQIVND (reference sequence). V shed 7 bases, J shed 4 bases, and the junction held 6 bases outside the gene matches. CDR3 sequence reads: CASTKDRVNQPQHF. The DNA for the CDR3 is TGTGCCAGTACCAAGGACAGGGTTAATCAGCCCCAGCATTTT.